The 5 T cell receptor beta chains in this list originate from one sample, sequenced in a study of blood T cell repertoires in COVID-19. Profiling relied on immunoSEQ multiplex PCR, and the TCRdb table lists in-frame clones only, not all of them. The sample records fewer than 75,000 clones, about 86% being singletons. The material sequenced was peripheral blood. The source is a man in his forties or fifties with active COVID-19.

The rearrangement links TRBV7-3 to TRBJ2-2, with a possible D match to TRBD1 (7 bases). CDR1 SGHTA and CDR2 FQGTGA come from the germline V gene. The CDR3 covers 17 residues. The ends were cut back, 4 bases at V and 1 base at J, with 16 bases in the middle. CDR3: CASSSRGDRWNTGELFF. DNA for the CDR3: TGTGCCAGCAGCTCCAGGGGGGACAGATGGAACACCGGGGAGCTGTTTTTT.

V and J are TRBV7-9 and TRBJ2-5; TRBD2 agrees at 8 bases. Germline assignment: CDR1 SEHNR and CDR2 FQNEAQ (reference sequence). The J segment lost 7 bases and the V segment lost 5 bases, leaving 18 bases of the junction unmatched. This CDR3 region has 17 residues. DNA for the CDR3: TGTGCCAGCAGCCCCATGGGACTAGACCAGACCCGGGGGACCCAGTACTTC. Translating it yields CASSPMGLDQTRGTQYF.

The genes are TRBV5-1 and TRBJ2-5; TRBD1 aligns across 9 bases. Germline CDR1 reads SGHRS; CDR2 reads YFSETQ. The CDR3 has 15 residues. Unmatched junction bases numbered 6, after V lost 1 base and J lost 5 bases. The DNA of the CDR3 is TGCGCCAGCAGCTTGTGGGGACAGGGAAGGGAGACCCAGTACTTC. Translated: CASSLWGQGRETQYF.

The chain employs TRBV27 and TRBJ2-6, with D uncertain. The CDR3 extends over 13 amino acids. Trimming took off 7 bases at V and 1 base at J, with 5 bases between the two ends. Germline loops: CDR1 MNHEY, CDR2 SMNVEV (reference sequence). CDR3 DNA: TGTGCCAGCACCCGGTCTGGGGCCAACGTCCTGACTTTC. It encodes CASTRSGANVLTF.

The J gene is TRBJ1-2, the V gene TRBV19; maybe TRBD1 (6 bases). The length of the CDR3 is 14 residues. CDR1 and CDR2 from the germline V gene are LNHDA and SQIVND (reference sequence). V lost 7 bases, J lost 4 bases, and 16 bases lay in between. The CDR3 region is CASTSTGTGYGYTF. DNA for the CDR3: TGTGCCAGTACCAGTACAGGGACCGGCTATGGCTACACCTTC.